This TCR beta chain came from a study of beta chain features in type 1 diabetes (dated by TCRdb to between 2018 and 2020). The study in broad terms: Mean age, gender distribution, total cell number and subset yield did not differ between patients and healthy donors. Across all samples, approximately 100 million sorted cells were examined, and cell number per subset correlated strongly with RNA yield. In the study, TCRB repertoires of sorted circulating CD4+ T cell subsets from recently diagnosed type 1 diabetes patients were compared with those of matched healthy donors. Regulatory and stem cell-like memory subsets were obtained from only 8 patients and roughly eight healthy donors, while naive and central memory subsets were obtained from all 28 donors.

The entire isolated RNA was reverse transcribed using the High Capacity cDNA Reverse Transcription Kit, and thus expressed TCRB transcripts were sequenced. Naive, central memory and regulatory T cell samples underwent deep immunoSEQ sequencing, averaging around 3.6 million total reads per sample. After sorted cells were lysed in RLT buffer, RNA was extracted with DNase-treated RNeasy Micro or Mini kits, with the choice depending on cell number. To prevent cross-contamination, each cell subset was processed individually, whereas patient and healthy donor samples were processed jointly. The immunoSEQ multiplex PCR was used to amplify TCRB sequences from cDNA, yielding 87-bp fragments that span the CDR3 region. Sequencing of the amplicons was performed on the Illumina HiSeq platform. Turning to the authors' computational methods: PCR bias was corrected computationally using synthetic template baselines, and reads within Hamming distance 2 were collapsed, with unmergeable singletons discarded. Reads were aligned against IMGT to assign V, D and J genes, CDR3 length and insertions or deletions at six rearrangement sites. Within each subset, clonotype counts were normalized to sorted cell number, and only after that were true diversity and Gini coefficients computed with the tcR R package. The overlap coefficient, calculated on TCRB nucleotide sequences, was used to measure repertoire sharing. Out-of-frame TCRB sequences from naive cells were analyzed to stand in for the pre-selection repertoire. As stored in TCRdb, this immuneACCESS dataset retains in-frame rearrangements with V and J assigned. A fraction of the clones does not appear; measured against another copy, unresolved V genes explain less than half of the discrepancy, and the remainder lacks a known reason. The D gene and trimming were derived from the DNA, and the V and J assignments and clone size from that table. The sample table lists 200,000 to 300,000 clones, roughly 22% of them with a count of one. Jointly, the top ten make up 0.028% of the sample.

As for this clone: Its antigen is unknown. No much larger clonotype is one base removed from it; base qualities were not supplied.

From each donor, a single peripheral blood sample of 95 to 150 mL on average was drawn into heparinised tubes. A BD FACSAria II was used to sort naive, central memory, regulatory and stem cell-like memory CD4+ T cells with a panel that included CD45RO, CCR7, CD25, CD127, CD95 and CD27. Every sorted population had a purity above 95%. Right away, PBMCs were isolated by Lymphoprep density gradient centrifugation and were stained directly, with no culture step. To minimize batch effects, samples were stained and sorted in pairs, one healthy donor with one patient per experiment. The germline V end is reduced by 4 bases and the J end by 4 bases; junction bases left unmatched: 6. Inclusive of the bounding cysteine and phenylalanine, the CDR3 is 15 residues long. CDR3 DNA is the only sequence kept; it has 45 bases, read in frame from the first base. In the germline V gene, CDR1 corresponds to MDHEN and CDR2 to SYDVKM.

What the study reported, not specific to this receptor: At VDJ recombination sites, patients with type 1 diabetes made fewer insertions and deleted more nucleotides, a pattern implying thymic rearrangement abnormalities. Because small numbers of individuals were included in the HLA sub-analyses, any influence of HLA type on TCRB rearrangement was left unresolved. In all four CD4+ subsets, TCRB CDR3 length was moderately but significantly shorter in type 1 diabetes patients. Naive, central memory and regulatory TCRB repertoires appeared more similar among patients than among healthy donors. PCR may preferentially amplify shorter templates, but because patient and control samples were amplified and corrected together, any resulting skew would affect both groups equally. Sequencing cDNA rather than genomic DNA could over-represent highly expressing activated cells, although activation and CD3 levels did not differ between groups.

Sequencing was done on a sample of naive CD4+ T cells from blood. According to the study, the label for this sample's cell subset or site signals: true naive CD4+ T cells. The TCR sequence derives from a woman aged 40 to 50 with type 1 diabetes. The chain employs TRBV28 and TRBJ2-3; 9 central bases correspond to TRBD2. The CDR3 region: CASSSAGGNPDTQYF. Read as DNA, the sequence is TGTGCCAGCAGTTCAGCGGGAGGAAACCCAGATACGCAGTATTTT.